Presented here are 12 T cell receptor beta chains from one specimen sequenced in a study of shared clonotypes between healthy human individuals. Using immunoSEQ multiplex PCR, the repertoire was profiled, and TCRdb retains in-frame clones only, with some absent. The sample has nearly 750,000 clones, 72% seen once; the top ten hold more than 1.5%. The sequenced material came from memory CD4+ T cells sorted from blood. Subset given: CD45RA-negative fraction. These receptors originate from a woman in her 30s in good health.

Concerning this clone itself: Other nucleotide sequences from this sample produce the same CDR3. The rearrangement uses TRBV4-1 and TRBJ1-5; no firm D call. The CDR3 spans 14 residues. Trimming took off 3 bases at V and 0 bases at J, with 6 bases between the two ends. The germline V gene encodes CDR1 MGHRA and CDR2 YSYEKL. As DNA, the CDR3 is TGCGCCAGCAGCCATCGGGATAGCAATCAGCCCCAGCATTTT. Translating gives CASSHRDSNQPQHF.

The CDR3 reads CASNPGGPKDEQYF. The CDR3 nucleotides read TGCGCCAGCAACCCGGGAGGGCCTAAGGACGAGCAGTACTTC. This sequence joins TRBV5-1 and TRBJ2-7; 8 positions match TRBD2. Unmatched junction bases numbered 10, after V lost 6 bases and J lost 5 bases. The CDR3 has 14 residues. CDR1 and CDR2 from the germline V gene are SGHRS and YFSETQ.

The genes are TRBV19 and TRBJ2-7; 13 nucleotides agree with TRBD2. The germline V gene encodes CDR1 LNHDA and CDR2 SQIVND (reference sequence). This CDR3 has 16 residues. After removal of 3 bases from V and 6 bases from J, the junction contained 8 bases not matched to a gene. CDR3 in amino acids: CASSITGTSGTGEQYF. The DNA of the CDR3 is TGTGCCAGTAGTATTACTGGGACTAGCGGGACGGGCGAGCAGTACTTC.

This clone was detected only a few times. The chain recombines TRBV11-2 with TRBJ2-7, with a weak D call TRBD2 (5 bases). This CDR3 comprises 14 residues. Trimming shortened V by 3 bases and J by 0 bases, and 9 bases separated the two germline ends. Germline assignment: CDR1 SGHAT and CDR2 FQNNGV. The DNA of the CDR3 is TGTGCCAGCAGCTTTTACGGGAACTCCTACGAGCAGTACTTC. This codes for CASSFYGNSYEQYF.

The chain has TRBV7-2 and TRBJ2-7, with 9 nucleotides matching TRBD1. CDR1 and CDR2 (germline): SGHTA, FQGNSA. V was clipped by 4 bases and J by 4 bases; unmatched bases: 11. This CDR3 is built from 16 residues. Here the CDR3 reads CASSSTKQGAQYEQYF. The CDR3 nucleotides read TGTGCCAGCAGCTCGACTAAACAGGGGGCGCAGTACGAGCAGTACTTC.

In regard to this clone: An end of the junction differs from the germline gene, which may be a read error. V usage is TRBV29-1 and J usage is TRBJ1-1; D unclear. CDR3 length: 11 residues. Per germline, CDR1 SQVTM and CDR2 ANQGSEA. DNA of the CDR3: TGCAGCGTTGACGAGAGATCAAGCACCAGGTTT. It codes for CSVDERSSTRF.

The rearrangement uses TRBV10-3 and TRBJ2-2; D call uncertain. This CDR3 is 15 amino acids long. Germline V lookup: CDR1 ENHRY, CDR2 SYGVKD. Between the trimmed V and J ends, which lost 4 bases and 1 base, there was a span of 10 bases. The CDR3 nucleotides read TGTGCCATCAGTGTTGCACCAGAGAACACCGGGGAGCTGTTTTTT. Its translation is CAISVAPENTGELFF.

The chain employs TRBV5-1 and TRBJ1-3, with D tentatively TRBD1 (5 bases). Germline V gene lookup returns CDR1 SGHRS and CDR2 YFSETQ. This CDR3 is 14 amino acids long. Trimming stripped 4 bases from V and 4 bases from J, with 12 bases between. CDR3 sequence reads: CASSEGLYGNTIYF. CDR3 DNA sequence: TGCGCCAGCAGCGAGGGGTTGTACGGAAACACCATATATTTT.

The chain joins TRBV27 to TRBJ2-5; the D gene could be TRBD1 or TRBD2 (7 bases each). The CDR3 has 14 residues. Trimming took off 5 bases at V and 4 bases at J, with 14 bases between the two ends. CDR1 is MNHEY and CDR2 is SMNVEV in the germline V gene (reference sequence). CDR3 loop: CASSGEGAGETQYF. The CDR3 DNA reads as TGTGCCAGCAGTGGGGAGGGGGCGGGAGAGACCCAGTACTTC.

The genes are TRBV6-4 and TRBJ2-3; D is unresolved. The germline gives CDR1 MRHNA, CDR2 SNTAGT. This CDR3 region has 17 residues. Trimming pared 0 bases from V and 0 bases from J, leaving 13 bases between. This CDR3 reads CASSDSGTITSTDTQYF. The CDR3 DNA reads TGTGCCAGCAGTGACTCTGGAACCATAACTAGCACAGATACGCAGTATTTT.

This clone came up a few times. V gene TRBV11-2 combines with J gene TRBJ1-2; D is ambiguous. CDR1 SGHAT and CDR2 FQNNGV come from the germline V gene. The CDR3 is made up of 18 amino acids. V gave up 1 base and J gave up 3 bases, with 21 bases separating them. The DNA for the CDR3 is TGTGCCAGCAGCTTAGTGAATGGCTTTGGGAGGGCGGACTATGGCTACACCTTC. Protein: CASSLVNGFGRADYGYTF. Full variable domain (rest looked up from reference TRBV11-2 and TRBJ1-2): EAGVAQSPRYKIIEKRQSVAFWCNPISGHATLYWYQQILGQGPKLLIQFQNNGVVDDSQLPKDRFSAERLKGVDSTLKIQPAKLEDSAVYLCASSLVNGFGRADYGYTFGSGTRLTVV.

The chain combines TRBV19 with TRBJ2-7; 8 nucleotides line up with TRBD1. This CDR3 region has 17 residues. Germline V gene lookup returns CDR1 LNHDA and CDR2 SQIVND (reference sequence). The trim removed 1 base at V and 2 bases at J, leaving 10 bases unmatched. In DNA, the CDR3 is TGTGCCAGTAGTATAGGTTCCGGCGGCAGGGGGCCCTACGAGCAGTACTTC. It yields the protein CASSIGSGGRGPYEQYF.